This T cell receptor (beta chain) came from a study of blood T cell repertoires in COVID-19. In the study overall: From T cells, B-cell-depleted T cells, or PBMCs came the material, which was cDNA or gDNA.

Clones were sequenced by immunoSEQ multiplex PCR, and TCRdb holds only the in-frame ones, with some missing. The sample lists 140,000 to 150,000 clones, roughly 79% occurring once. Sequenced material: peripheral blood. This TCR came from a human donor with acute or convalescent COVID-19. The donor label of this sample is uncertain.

The CDR3 DNA sequence: TGTGCCTGGAGTGTACGAGGCGTCAACACCATATATTTT. It specifies CAWSVRGVNTIYF. The rearrangement uses TRBV30 and TRBJ1-3; D is ambiguous. This CDR3 is built from 13 residues. The V gene lost 0 bases and the J gene lost 7 bases, with 10 bases spanning the gap. Germline-derived CDR1 and CDR2 are GTSNPN and SVGIG (reference sequence).